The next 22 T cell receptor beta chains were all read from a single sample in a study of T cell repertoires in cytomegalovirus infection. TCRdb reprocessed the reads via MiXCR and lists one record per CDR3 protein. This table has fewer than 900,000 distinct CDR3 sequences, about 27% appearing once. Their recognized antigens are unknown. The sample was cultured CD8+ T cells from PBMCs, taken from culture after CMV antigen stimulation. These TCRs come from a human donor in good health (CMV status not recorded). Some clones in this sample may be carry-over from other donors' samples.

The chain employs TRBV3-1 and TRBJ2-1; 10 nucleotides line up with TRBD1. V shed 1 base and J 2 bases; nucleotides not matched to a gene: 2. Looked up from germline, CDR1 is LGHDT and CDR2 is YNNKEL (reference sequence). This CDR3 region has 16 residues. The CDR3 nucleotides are TGTGCCAGCAGCCAAGGGGACAGGGGAACCTACAATGAGCAGTTCTTC. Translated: CASSQGDRGTYNEQFF.

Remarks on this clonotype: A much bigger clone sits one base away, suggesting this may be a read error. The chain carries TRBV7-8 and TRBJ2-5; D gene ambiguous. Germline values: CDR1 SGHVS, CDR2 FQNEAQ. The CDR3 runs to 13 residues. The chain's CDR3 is CASSRTTQEIQYF. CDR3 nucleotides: TGTGCCAGCAGCAGAACAACCCAAGAGATCCAGTACTTC.

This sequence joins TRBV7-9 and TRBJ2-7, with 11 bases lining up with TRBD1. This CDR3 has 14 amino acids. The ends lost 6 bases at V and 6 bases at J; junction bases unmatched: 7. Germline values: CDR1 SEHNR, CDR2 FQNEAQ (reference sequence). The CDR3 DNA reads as TGTGCCAGCAGACAGGGACAGGGGGTCCTCGAGCAGTACTTC. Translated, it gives CASRQGQGVLEQYF.

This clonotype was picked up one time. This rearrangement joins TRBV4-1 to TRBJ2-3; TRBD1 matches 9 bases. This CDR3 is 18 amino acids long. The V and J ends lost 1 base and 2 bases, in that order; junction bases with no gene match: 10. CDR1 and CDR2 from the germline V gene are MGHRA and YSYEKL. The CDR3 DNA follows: TGCGCCAGCAGCCAAGGCTGGGACAGGGAATTATTCACAGATACGCAGTATTTT. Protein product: CASSQGWDRELFTDTQYF.

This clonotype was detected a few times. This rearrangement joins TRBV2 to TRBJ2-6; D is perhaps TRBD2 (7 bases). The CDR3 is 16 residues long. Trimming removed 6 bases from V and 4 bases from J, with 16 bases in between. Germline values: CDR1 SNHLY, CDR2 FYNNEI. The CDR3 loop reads CASRARGASGANVLTF. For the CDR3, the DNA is TGTGCCAGCAGGGCCCGGGGGGCCTCCGGGGCCAACGTCCTGACTTTC.

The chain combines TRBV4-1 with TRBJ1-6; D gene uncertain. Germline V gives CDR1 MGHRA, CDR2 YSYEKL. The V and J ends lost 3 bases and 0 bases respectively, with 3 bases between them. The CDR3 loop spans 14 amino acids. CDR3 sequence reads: CASSHSSYNSPLHF. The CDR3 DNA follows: TGCGCCAGCAGCCATAGCTCCTATAATTCACCCCTCCACTTT.

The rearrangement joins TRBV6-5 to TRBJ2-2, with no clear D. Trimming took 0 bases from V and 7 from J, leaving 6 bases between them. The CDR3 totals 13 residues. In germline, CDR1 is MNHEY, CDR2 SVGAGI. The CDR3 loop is CASSYSWGGELFF. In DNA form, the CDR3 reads TGTGCCAGCAGTTACTCGTGGGGCGGGGAGCTGTTTTTT.

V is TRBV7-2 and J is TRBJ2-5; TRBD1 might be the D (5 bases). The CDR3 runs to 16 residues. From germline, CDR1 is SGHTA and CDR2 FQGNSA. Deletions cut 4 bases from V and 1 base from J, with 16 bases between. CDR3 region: CASSSPDTDSQETQYF. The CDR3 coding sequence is TGTGCCAGCAGCTCGCCCGATACCGACAGCCAAGAGACCCAGTACTTC.

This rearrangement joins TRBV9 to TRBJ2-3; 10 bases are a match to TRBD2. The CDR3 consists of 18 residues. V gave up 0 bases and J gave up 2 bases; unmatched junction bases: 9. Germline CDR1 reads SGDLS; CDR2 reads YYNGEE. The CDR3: CASSVDERGGLITDTQYF. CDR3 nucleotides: TGTGCCAGCAGCGTAGATGAGCGGGGGGGCCTTATCACAGATACGCAGTATTTT.

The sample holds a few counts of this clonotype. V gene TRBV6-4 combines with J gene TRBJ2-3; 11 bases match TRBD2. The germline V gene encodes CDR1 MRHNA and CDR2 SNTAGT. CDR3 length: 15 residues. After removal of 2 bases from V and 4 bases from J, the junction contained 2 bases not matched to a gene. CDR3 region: CASSDGTSGPDTQYF. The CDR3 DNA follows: TGTGCCAGCAGTGACGGGACTAGCGGCCCAGATACGCAGTATTTT.

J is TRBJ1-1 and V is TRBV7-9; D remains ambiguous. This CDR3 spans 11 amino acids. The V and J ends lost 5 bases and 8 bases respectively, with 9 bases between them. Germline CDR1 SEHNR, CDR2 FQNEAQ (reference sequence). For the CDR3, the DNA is TGTGCCAGCAGCACGGACGGAGAAGCTTTCTTT. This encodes CASSTDGEAFF. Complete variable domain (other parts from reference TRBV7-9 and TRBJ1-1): DTGVSQNPRHKITKRGQNVTFRCDPISEHNRLYWYRQTLGQGPEFLTYFQNEAQLEKSRLLSDRFSAERPKGSFSTLEIQRTEQGDSAMYLCASSTDGEAFFGQGTRLTVV.

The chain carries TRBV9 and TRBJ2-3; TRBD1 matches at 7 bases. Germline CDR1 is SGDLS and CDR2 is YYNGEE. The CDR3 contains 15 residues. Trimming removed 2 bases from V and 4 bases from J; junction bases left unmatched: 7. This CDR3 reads CASSVRQGSPDTQYF. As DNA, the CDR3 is TGTGCCAGCAGCGTCCGACAGGGATCCCCAGATACGCAGTATTTT.

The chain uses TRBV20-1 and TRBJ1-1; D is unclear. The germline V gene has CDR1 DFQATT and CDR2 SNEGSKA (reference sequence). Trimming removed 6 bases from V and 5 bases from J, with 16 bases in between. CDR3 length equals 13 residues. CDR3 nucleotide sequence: TGCAGTGCCCCGGAATGGAGGGTAACTGAAGCTTTCTTT. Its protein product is CSAPEWRVTEAFF.

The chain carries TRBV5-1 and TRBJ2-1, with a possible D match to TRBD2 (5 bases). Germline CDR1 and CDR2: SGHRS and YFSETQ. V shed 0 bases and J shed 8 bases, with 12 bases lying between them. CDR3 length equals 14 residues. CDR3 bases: TGCGCCAGCAGCTTGGAGGTAGGGCGGGATGAGCAGTTCTTC. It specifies CASSLEVGRDEQFF.

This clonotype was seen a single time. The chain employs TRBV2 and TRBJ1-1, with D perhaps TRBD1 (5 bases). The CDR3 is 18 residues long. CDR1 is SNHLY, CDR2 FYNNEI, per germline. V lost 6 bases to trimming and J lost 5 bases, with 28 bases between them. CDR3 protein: CASSLEDSWQWEGTEAFF. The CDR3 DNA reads TGTGCCAGCAGCCTTGAAGACAGTTGGCAATGGGAAGGAACTGAAGCTTTCTTT.

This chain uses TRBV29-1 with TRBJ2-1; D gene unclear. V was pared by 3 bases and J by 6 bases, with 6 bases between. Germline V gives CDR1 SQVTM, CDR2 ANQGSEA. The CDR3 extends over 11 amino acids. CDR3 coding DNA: TGCAGCGTTGACGCGATCAATGAGCAGTTCTTC. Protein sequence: CSVDAINEQFF.

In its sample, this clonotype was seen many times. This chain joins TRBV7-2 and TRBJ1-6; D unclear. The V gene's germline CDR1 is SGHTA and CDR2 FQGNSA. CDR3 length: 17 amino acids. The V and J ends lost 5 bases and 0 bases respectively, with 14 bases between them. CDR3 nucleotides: TGTGCCAGCAGCGCAACCATCCACAGCTCCTATAATTCACCCCTCCACTTT. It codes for CASSATIHSSYNSPLHF.

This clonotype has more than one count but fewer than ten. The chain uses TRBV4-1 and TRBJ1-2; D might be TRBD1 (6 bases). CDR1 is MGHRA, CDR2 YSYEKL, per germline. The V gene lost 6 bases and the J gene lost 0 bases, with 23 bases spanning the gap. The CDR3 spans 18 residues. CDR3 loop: CASSQPPWGGATNYGYTF. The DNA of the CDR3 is TGCGCCAGCAGTCAGCCACCGTGGGGGGGGGCAACTAACTATGGCTACACCTTC.

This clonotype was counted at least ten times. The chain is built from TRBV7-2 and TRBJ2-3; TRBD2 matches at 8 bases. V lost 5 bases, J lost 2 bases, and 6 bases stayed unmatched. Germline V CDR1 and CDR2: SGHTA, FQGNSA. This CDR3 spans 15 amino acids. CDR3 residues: CASSLRGGTTDTQYF. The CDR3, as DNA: TGTGCCAGCAGCCTACGGGGGGGGACCACAGATACGCAGTATTTT.

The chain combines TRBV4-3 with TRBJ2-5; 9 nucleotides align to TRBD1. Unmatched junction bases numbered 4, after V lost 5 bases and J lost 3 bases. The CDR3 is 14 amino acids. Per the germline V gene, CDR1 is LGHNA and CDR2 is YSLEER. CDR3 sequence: CASSTGTGKETQYF. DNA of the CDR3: TGCGCCAGCAGCACCGGGACAGGGAAAGAGACCCAGTACTTC.

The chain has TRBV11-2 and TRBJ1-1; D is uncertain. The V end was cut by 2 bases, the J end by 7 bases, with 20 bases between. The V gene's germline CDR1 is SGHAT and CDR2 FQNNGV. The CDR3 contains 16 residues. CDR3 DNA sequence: TGTGCCAGCAGCTTATGGCGGCGCCAATCTAAAGGTGAAGCTTTCTTT. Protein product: CASSLWRRQSKGEAFF.

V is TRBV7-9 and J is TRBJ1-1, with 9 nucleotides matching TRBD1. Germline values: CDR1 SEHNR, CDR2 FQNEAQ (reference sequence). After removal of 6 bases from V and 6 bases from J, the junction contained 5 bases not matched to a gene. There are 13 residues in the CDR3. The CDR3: CASRAGTGPEAFF. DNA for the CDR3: TGTGCCAGCAGGGCCGGGACAGGGCCTGAAGCTTTCTTT. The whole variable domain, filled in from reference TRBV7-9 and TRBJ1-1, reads DTGVSQNPRHKITKRGQNVTFRCDPISEHNRLYWYRQTLGQGPEFLTYFQNEAQLEKSRLLSDRFSAERPKGSFSTLEIQRTEQGDSAMYLCASRAGTGPEAFFGQGTRLTVV.